The T cell receptor (beta chain) described here comes from a study of control samples from healthy donors and cancer patients. Germline CDR1 is MDHEN and CDR2 is SYDVKM. Trimming took 3 bases from V and 3 from J, leaving 11 bases between them. This CDR3 contains 14 residues. The table came from immunoSEQ multiplex PCR; TCRdb's copy has only in-frame clones and leaves some out. Of about 220,000 clones listed, roughly 94% are singletons. The chain employs TRBV28 and TRBJ1-2, with D possibly matching TRBD1 (6 bases). Sequenced material: blood. This TCR came from a man aged 45 to 65 in good health. CDR3 loop: CASSFGGGHYGYTF. CDR3 DNA: TGTGCCAGCAGTTTTGGGGGCGGACACTATGGCTACACCTTC.